These T cell receptor beta chains were read from a single sample in a study of blood T cell repertoires in COVID-19. Measured with immunoSEQ multiplex PCR; TCRdb has only the in-frame clones, and not every one. The sample lists some 70,000 clones; 70% to 90% were seen once. Material for sequencing was peripheral blood. The source of these receptors is a man aged 50 to 60 with active COVID-19. Each CDR3 is given with its conserved first and last residue. The order of the fields is CDR3 DNA, CDR3 protein, V gene, J gene, clone size, D gene. D genes are given only for firm matches. Size is omitted from some rows. Given values are once, few, many or a class for expanded clones.

TGTGCCAGTAGTAGTATCCCCTCGGTAGGGGGCAACACTGAAGCTTTCTTT	CASSSIPSVGGNTEAFF	TRBV19	TRBJ1-1	NA	TRBD1
TGTGCCTGGAGCCCCGTGGGAGATGAGCAGTTCTTC	CAWSPVGDEQFF	TRBV30	TRBJ2-1	NA	NA
TGTGCCAGCAGTCCTCGGGAACTGAGAACCTACAATGAGCAGTTCTTC	CASSPRELRTYNEQFF	TRBV28	TRBJ2-1	NA	NA
TGTGCCACATCCTCCGGGACAGGGGTGGGCTATGGCTACACCTTC	CATSSGTGVGYGYTF	TRBV19	TRBJ1-2	NA	TRBD1
TGTGCCAGCAGCGTCTCGTCGACAGGCCGGGACTATGGCTACACCTTC	CASSVSSTGRDYGYTF	TRBV9	TRBJ1-2	NA	NA
TGTGCCAGCAGCCCTCAGGGGTCCAGCAATCAGCCCCAGCATTTT	CASSPQGSSNQPQHF	TRBV7-2	TRBJ1-5	NA	NA
TGTGCCAGCAGCTTTAGCGGGGGGGCAAATACGCAGTATTTT	CASSFSGGANTQYF	TRBV7-9	TRBJ2-3	NA	TRBD2
TGTGCCACCAGCAGAACCTTAGAGGGCTACGAGCAGTACTTC	CATSRTLEGYEQYF	TRBV15	TRBJ2-7	few	NA
TGTGCCAGCAGTTATGGCAGGAACACTGAAGCTTTCTTT	CASSYGRNTEAFF	TRBV6-5	TRBJ1-1	few	NA
TGTGCCACCAGCGGAAGACAGGGTTACCAAGAGACCCAGTACTTC	CATSGRQGYQETQYF	TRBV15	TRBJ2-5	NA	TRBD1
TGTGCCAGCAGTGAAGCACGCGGAGGGACCGGCTACACCTTC	CASSEARGGTGYTF	TRBV6-1	TRBJ1-2	NA	NA
TGCGCCAGCAGCTTGACACCTGCAACTAATGAAAAACTGTTTTTT	CASSLTPATNEKLFF	TRBV5-1	TRBJ1-4	NA	NA
TGTGCCAGCGGACCCGGACTAGGAGTGACAGATACGCAGTATTTT	CASGPGLGVTDTQYF	TRBV11-3	TRBJ2-3	NA	TRBD2
TGTGCCAGCAGCCCACAGGGCTATGGCTACACCTTC	CASSPQGYGYTF	TRBV3-1/TRBV3-2	TRBJ1-2	few	NA
TGTGCCAGCAGACAGACAGGGGGCGTTAATGAAAAACTGTTTTTT	CASRQTGGVNEKLFF	TRBV5-4	TRBJ1-4	NA	TRBD1
TGTGCCAGCAGTGCCACGCTACCGGGACAGGTTAATTCACCCCTCCACTTT	CASSATLPGQVNSPLHF	TRBV6-1	TRBJ1-6	few	TRBD1
TGTGCCAGCAATCGGGGGGACAGGGTTACTAACTATGGCTACACCTTC	CASNRGDRVTNYGYTF	TRBV19	TRBJ1-2	NA	TRBD1
TGTGCCAGCAGCCAAGCCAGGGGCGGACATGGCTACACCTTC	CASSQARGGHGYTF	TRBV3-1/TRBV3-2	TRBJ1-2	NA	NA
TGTGCCAGCAGTGAAGCGCGGGGTAATCAGCCCCAGCATTTT	CASSEARGNQPQHF	TRBV2	TRBJ1-5	NA	NA
TGTGCCAGCTCACGGGGACAGACCTCCTACAATGAGCAGTTCTTC	CASSRGQTSYNEQFF	TRBV18	TRBJ2-1	NA	TRBD1
TGTGCCAGCAGCGTAGCGGGAAGGTCCACCGGGGAGCTGTTTTTT	CASSVAGRSTGELFF	TRBV9	TRBJ2-2	once	NA
TGTGCCAGCTTACTTTACAGGAACACCGGGGAGCTGTTTTTT	CASLLYRNTGELFF	TRBV18	TRBJ2-2	NA	NA
TGTGCCAGCCTCCGGGACACAGGCACCGGGGAGCTGTTTTTT	CASLRDTGTGELFF	TRBV6-5	TRBJ2-2	NA	NA
TGTGCCAGCAGTGGGACAGGGAGTTACGAGCAGTACTTC	CASSGTGSYEQYF	TRBV2	TRBJ2-7	NA	TRBD1
TGTGCCAGCAGTTACTCGACAGGGCCCAATCAGCCCCAGCATTTT	CASSYSTGPNQPQHF	TRBV6-2/TRBV6-3	TRBJ1-5	NA	TRBD1
TGCAGCGTAGATAGCGGGAGGGCCGCTGAGCAGTTCTTC	CSVDSGRAAEQFF	TRBV29-1	TRBJ2-1	NA	TRBD2
TGTGCCAGCAGCTTAGCCGGGACTCCCTACAATGAGCAGTTCTTC	CASSLAGTPYNEQFF	TRBV7-2	TRBJ2-1	NA	NA
TGTGCCAGCAGTGAAGCGGAGGGAATGGGCAATCAGCCCCAGCATTTT	CASSEAEGMGNQPQHF	TRBV6-1	TRBJ1-5	NA	NA
TGTGCCAGCAGATATAGCGGGGGGGCTTCAGATACGCAGTATTTT	CASRYSGGASDTQYF	TRBV5-4	TRBJ2-3	NA	TRBD2
TGTGCCAGCAGTATAAGACAGGGGCAAGAGACCCAGTACTTC	CASSIRQGQETQYF	TRBV6-5	TRBJ2-5	NA	TRBD1
TGCGCCAGCACGCGGACTAGCGGGGGGTACAATGAGCAGTTCTTC	CASTRTSGGYNEQFF	TRBV5-1	TRBJ2-1	NA	TRBD2
TGTGCCAGTAGTCTGCCCGATCGGGGCTACACCTTC	CASSLPDRGYTF	TRBV19	TRBJ1-2	NA	NA
TGTGCCACCCAACCCTTGGGGCCTAGACCTTCGGAGACCCAGTACTTC	CATQPLGPRPSETQYF	TRBV7-7	TRBJ2-5	NA	NA
TGTGCCAGCAGGGTATACTATACCGGGGAGCTGTTTTTT	CASRVYYTGELFF	TRBV2	TRBJ2-2	NA	NA
TGTGCCAGTTCGTGGGAGTTTCGAGAGACCCAGTACTTC	CASSWEFRETQYF	TRBV2	TRBJ2-5	once	NA
TGTGCCAGCAGCTTAGAGAGACTAGGCGGCAATGAGCAGTTCTTC	CASSLERLGGNEQFF	TRBV11-2	TRBJ2-1	NA	NA
TGTGCCAGCAGCCTAAGGACTAGCGGGGGTCCTAGCACAGATACGCAGTATTTT	CASSLRTSGGPSTDTQYF	TRBV7-6	TRBJ2-3	NA	TRBD2
TGTGCCAGCAGTTACTCCGGGACAGGGGGCCGAGAGACCCAGTACTTC	CASSYSGTGGRETQYF	TRBV6-5	TRBJ2-5	once	TRBD1
TGTGCTAGTGGTTTGGGTCAGGCCTACGAGCAGTACTTC	CASGLGQAYEQYF	TRBV12-5	TRBJ2-7	NA	NA
TGTGCCAGCAGTTACTCGAGAGTGTACAATGAGCAGTTCTTC	CASSYSRVYNEQFF	TRBV6-6	TRBJ2-1	few	NA
TGTGCCAGCAGCTTAGGGTTAAGCGTGGCGGGCACTGAAGCTTTCTTT	CASSLGLSVAGTEAFF	TRBV11-2	TRBJ1-1	few	NA
TGCGCCAGCAGCCAAGGTCCTAGCGGGGCCTCTTACACAGATACGCAGTATTTT	CASSQGPSGASYTDTQYF	TRBV4-1	TRBJ2-3	NA	TRBD2
TGTGCCAGCACTCCGGATAGCGGGAGGGCCAGACCCGGCGGGGAGCTGTTTTTT	CASTPDSGRARPGGELFF	TRBV3-1/TRBV3-2	TRBJ2-2	few	TRBD2
TGTGCCAGTAGCCGACTAGCGGGTGACCACAATGAGCAGTTCTTC	CASSRLAGDHNEQFF	TRBV19	TRBJ2-1	NA	TRBD2
TGTGCCAGCAGCTTAGGTAACACAGGGGGAACAGATACGCAGTATTTT	CASSLGNTGGTDTQYF	TRBV11-2	TRBJ2-3	NA	TRBD1
TGTGCCAGCAGCTCCTCGGGTCGCTACAATGAGCAGTTCTTC	CASSSSGRYNEQFF	TRBV5-4	TRBJ2-1	once	NA
TGTGCCATCAGCCCGACAGGGCTCTCTGGAAACACCATATATTTT	CAISPTGLSGNTIYF	TRBV10-3	TRBJ1-3	NA	TRBD1
TGTGCCAGCAGAGGGACAGGAAACACCATATATTTT	CASRGTGNTIYF	TRBV9	TRBJ1-3	NA	NA
TGTGCCAGTGGGACTAGCGGGGGCCACTACAATGAGCAGTTCTTC	CASGTSGGHYNEQFF	TRBV2	TRBJ2-1	NA	TRBD2
TGTGCCAGCAGTAGGGACAGAGTCTATGGCTACACCTTC	CASSRDRVYGYTF	TRBV2	TRBJ1-2	NA	TRBD1
TGTGCCACGTCGGACCGGCGGGGCTACGAGCAGTACTTC	CATSDRRGYEQYF	TRBV2	TRBJ2-7	once	NA
TGTGCCAGCAGCTTATCCTCGGACAGGGTCGAGACCCAGTACTTC	CASSLSSDRVETQYF	TRBV7-2	TRBJ2-5	NA	TRBD1
TGCGCCAGCAGCCAAGATCACGTCCGACTAGCCAAAAACATTCAGTACTTC	CASSQDHVRLAKNIQYF	TRBV4-1	TRBJ2-4	once	NA